Listed here are 18 T cell receptor beta chains from one sample, sequenced in a study of blood T cell repertoires in COVID-19. Measured with immunoSEQ multiplex PCR; TCRdb has only the in-frame clones, and not every one. Of about 120,000 clones listed, 84% are singletons. Sequenced sample: PBMCs or T cells enriched from blood (not recorded which). Receptors were obtained from a woman under 40 who had recovered from COVID-19.

The chain has TRBV5-1 and TRBJ2-2; TRBD1 matches 9 bases. Germline V gives CDR1 SGHRS, CDR2 YFSETQ. With 4 bases clipped from V and 6 bases from J, the junction kept 4 bases outside the gene matches. The CDR3 consists of 14 residues. Here the CDR3 DNA reads TGCGCCAGCAGCGGGAGACAGGGGGCCGGGGAGCTGTTTTTT. Encoded protein: CASSGRQGAGELFF. Together with reference TRBV5-1 and TRBJ2-2, the CDR3 gives the full variable domain: KAGVTQTPRYLIKTRGQQVTLSCSPISGHRSVSWYQQTPGQGLQFLFEYFSETQRNKGNFPGRFSGRQFSNSRSEMNVSTLELGDSALYLCASSGRQGAGELFFGEGSRLTVL.

This chain links TRBV10-1 with TRBJ1-1; weak D call: TRBD1 (6 bases). Germline values: CDR1 WNHNN, CDR2 SYGVQD (reference sequence). The CDR3 consists of 15 residues. V shed 3 bases and J shed 1 base, with 12 bases lying between them. The CDR3 protein is CASSEQAGANTEAFF. The CDR3 coding sequence is TGCGCCAGCAGTGAACAGGCGGGGGCGAACACTGAAGCTTTCTTT.

V is TRBV7-6 and J is TRBJ2-3; 7 positions agree with TRBD2. The CDR3 has 16 residues. The germline gives CDR1 SGHVS, CDR2 FNYEAQ. V dropped 1 base and J dropped 2; count of bases not matched to a gene: 6. DNA for the CDR3: TGTGCCAGCAGCTTAGGGGGTAGCGGGTACACAGATACGCAGTATTTT. Translation gives CASSLGGSGYTDTQYF.

The genes are TRBV6-5 and TRBJ2-1; TRBD1 matches at 9 bases. Germline V gives CDR1 MNHEY, CDR2 SVGAGI. V trimming: 6 bases; J trimming: 2 bases; junction bases outside the gene matches: 5. The CDR3 spans 15 residues. The CDR3 coding sequence is TGTGCCAGCAGGGCCGACAGGGGGACCTACAATGAGCAGTTCTTC. Translated, it gives CASRADRGTYNEQFF.

This sequence joins TRBV6-2 or TRBV6-3 and TRBJ2-1; D is perhaps TRBD2 (6 bases). Germline CDR1 reads MNHEY; CDR2 reads SVGEGT. This CDR3 is 16 amino acids long. V was cut by 4 bases and J by 6 bases, with 19 bases left in between. CDR3 nucleotides: TGTGCCAGCAGTTCCCCTGGGCGGGGTGGGGTCAATGAGCAGTTCTTC. Protein sequence: CASSSPGRGGVNEQFF.

The V and J genes are TRBV4-3 and TRBJ1-5; D is ambiguous. V was clipped by 4 bases and J by 4 bases, with 14 bases between them. Per germline, CDR1 LGHNA and CDR2 YSLEER. The CDR3 is 15 amino acids. The CDR3: CASSLESGGNQPQHF. The CDR3 DNA reads as TGCGCCAGCAGCCTGGAGAGTGGAGGTAATCAGCCCCAGCATTTT.

The rearrangement uses TRBV7-8 and TRBJ2-3, with 8 positions matching TRBD2. Germline V CDR1 and CDR2: SGHVS, FQNEAQ. V was pared by 5 bases and J by 0 bases, with 4 bases of the junction left unmatched. This CDR3 has 15 residues. CDR3 in amino acids: CASSPTSGSTDTQYF. In DNA, the CDR3 is TGTGCCAGCAGCCCCACTAGCGGAAGCACAGATACGCAGTATTTT.

This clone was seen only a few times. This chain joins TRBV25-1 and TRBJ2-7; the match to TRBD1 covers 7 bases. From germline, CDR1 is MGHDK and CDR2 SYGVNS. The CDR3 sequence is 14 residues long. With 4 bases clipped from V and 6 bases from J, the junction kept 9 bases outside the gene matches. The CDR3 DNA follows: TGTGCCAGCAGTGGGCAGGGCAGGGGGTTCGAGCAGTACTTC. Amino acid sequence: CASSGQGRGFEQYF.

This clone was picked up one time. This chain uses TRBV7-7 with TRBJ2-1; tentatively, D is TRBD2 (6 bases). Trimming removed 2 bases from V and 10 bases from J, with 12 bases in between. The CDR3 has 13 amino acids. Germline CDR1 reads SSHAT; CDR2 reads FNYEAQ (reference sequence). The CDR3 spells CASSLRAGNEQFF. CDR3 coding DNA: TGTGCCAGCAGCTTACGAGCGGGTAACGAGCAGTTCTTC.

This clone has only a few counts. The chain couples TRBV6-2 or TRBV6-3 to TRBJ1-6; D is possibly TRBD1 (5 bases). Per the germline V gene, CDR1 is MNHEY and CDR2 is SVGEGT. V lost 5 bases, J lost 9 bases, and 11 bases lay in between. The CDR3 runs 13 residues. DNA of the CDR3: TGTGCCAGCAGTCGACAGACGCCTTCACCCCTCCACTTT. Translating it yields CASSRQTPSPLHF.

This chain joins TRBV21-1 and TRBJ1-1. TRBV21-1 is deemed a pseudogene. There are 13 residues in the CDR3. The CDR3 region has the DNA TGTGCCAGCAGCAAATTCGCGGACACTGAAGCTTTCTTT. It specifies CASSKFADTEAFF.

The chain is built from TRBV7-2 and TRBJ1-6, with 10 bases identical to TRBD1. Germline assignment: CDR1 SGHTA and CDR2 FQGNSA. The CDR3 has 15 residues. V shed 1 base and J 9 bases; nucleotides not matched to a gene: 3. CDR3 loop: CASSLGGTGVSPLHF. The CDR3 DNA sequence: TGTGCCAGCAGCTTAGGCGGGACAGGGGTTTCACCCCTCCACTTT.

V is TRBV5-4 and J is TRBJ2-7; 15 bases are a match to TRBD2. Germline-derived CDR1 and CDR2 are SGHNT and YYREEE (reference sequence). V shed 9 bases, J shed 0 bases, and the junction held 7 bases outside the gene matches. The CDR3 has 16 residues. CDR3 loop: CATLGTSGRPSYEQYF. The DNA for the CDR3 is TGTGCCACCCTGGGGACTAGCGGGAGGCCCTCCTACGAGCAGTACTTC.

This chain joins TRBV29-1 and TRBJ1-2, with D possibly being TRBD1 (6 bases). V shed 7 bases and J shed 4 bases, with 13 bases lying between them. The CDR3 extends over 12 amino acids. Germline V gives CDR1 SQVTM, CDR2 ANQGSEA. CDR3 sequence (DNA): TGCAGCGCCAGGGGAGAGGGCTATGGCTACACCTTC. Amino acids: CSARGEGYGYTF.

The chain recombines TRBV19 with TRBJ1-5; tentative D call: TRBD1 (6 bases). Deletions cut 9 bases from V and 0 bases from J, with 9 bases between. This CDR3 contains 13 residues. The germline gives CDR1 LNHDA, CDR2 SQIVND (reference sequence). The CDR3 DNA sequence: TGTGCCAGCCGGACAGTTAGCAATCAGCCCCAGCATTTT. Its protein product is CASRTVSNQPQHF.

This chain uses TRBV27 with TRBJ1-1; D not resolved. Trimming shortened V by 6 bases and J by 1 base, and 12 bases separated the two germline ends. Germline V lookup: CDR1 MNHEY, CDR2 SMNVEV (reference sequence). This CDR3 is 14 amino acids long. The CDR3: CASRGRGQNTEAFF. For the CDR3, the DNA is TGTGCCAGCAGAGGGCGAGGGCAGAACACTGAAGCTTTCTTT.

The chain recombines TRBV5-4 with TRBJ1-1, with D possibly matching TRBD1 (6 bases). This CDR3 has 15 amino acids. The V gene lost 4 bases and the J gene lost 1 base, with 14 bases spanning the gap. Germline V lookup: CDR1 SGHNT, CDR2 YYREEE (reference sequence). CDR3: CASSPTGQTNTEAFF. The DNA for the CDR3 is TGTGCCAGCAGCCCGACAGGACAGACGAACACTGAAGCTTTCTTT.

This clone has a handful of counts. The chain employs TRBV20-1 and TRBJ1-5; 7 bases match TRBD1. Trimming removed 3 bases from V and 2 bases from J; junction bases left unmatched: 1. CDR1 DFQATT and CDR2 SNEGSKA come from the germline V gene (reference sequence). CDR3 size: 13 residues. CDR3 nucleotides: TGCAGTGCTAGTCAGGGGGGCAATCAGCCCCAGCATTTT. This gives the protein CSASQGGNQPQHF.